The clone carrying this T cell receptor (beta chain) occurred a few times. Its target is unknown. Time point given: blood at routine non-recurrence follow-up after resection. Unsorted whole RNA samples from tumor, nontumor lung or frozen PBMC were sequenced. This sample is part of a study of spatial heterogeneity in lung cancer. Whole-study results and caveats: Blood showed ubiquitous tumor TCRs more often at resection than at routine follow-up.

V gave up 2 bases and J gave up 3 bases, with 8 bases separating them. This CDR3 contains 15 residues. Germline lookup yields CDR1 MNHEY and CDR2 SMNVEV (reference sequence). TCRdb recomputed calls from the 5' RACE reads with MiXCR, one row per CDR3 protein. Of some 110,000 distinct CDR3 sequences in the sample, 12% were seen once. This TCR derives from a male donor with early-stage non-small cell lung cancer. The chain employs TRBV27 and TRBJ2-6; a possible D gene is TRBD1 (5 bases). The sequences come from PBMCs, collected at follow-up. In DNA form, the CDR3 reads TGTGCCAGCAGTTTACAGGGCTTTGGGGCCAACGTCCTGACTTTC. This codes for CASSLQGFGANVLTF.